This entry lists 16 T cell receptor beta chains sequenced from one sample in a study of OX40 agonist ivuxolimab in advanced cancers. TCRdb keeps only in-frame clones here, not all; method: immunoSEQ multiplex PCR. The sample holds fewer than 55,000 clones, less than 90% seen once. The specimen comprised CD4+ or CD8+ T cells sorted from blood, sampled in a trial of the OX40 agonist ivuxolimab. These receptors all come from an adult with an advanced solid tumor such as melanoma, head and neck, liver or kidney cancer.

The chain is built from TRBV6-4 and TRBJ2-1; TRBD1 matches at 7 bases. Trimming took 6 bases from V and 7 from J; bases not matched to a gene: 15. The CDR3 sequence is 16 residues long. Germline values: CDR1 MRHNA, CDR2 SNTAGT. This CDR3 reads CASSPRGTATGNEQFF. In DNA, the CDR3 is TGTGCCAGCAGCCCAAGGGGGACAGCAACGGGGAATGAGCAGTTCTTC.

The chain links TRBV7-6 to TRBJ2-1, with a tentative D call TRBD2 (6 bases). The germline V gene encodes CDR1 SGHVS and CDR2 FNYEAQ. Between the trimmed V and J ends, which lost 2 bases and 7 bases, there was a span of 6 bases. The CDR3 consists of 12 residues. The CDR3 nucleotides are TGTGCCAGCAGCTTACGGGGGAATGAGCAGTTCTTC. Its translation: CASSLRGNEQFF.

The gene calls are TRBV21-1 and TRBJ2-2; the tabulated D call, TRBD1, remains unverified against the DNA. TRBV21-1 has pseudogene status. The CDR3 runs 16 residues. The CDR3 DNA reads as TGTGCCAGCAGCAAAGGACGGGACAGCAACACCGGGGAGCTGTTTTTT. Protein: CASSKGRDSNTGELFF.

V usage is TRBV10-3 and J usage is TRBJ1-3; TRBD1 matches at 7 bases. This CDR3 has 14 residues. V dropped 6 bases and J dropped 4; count of bases not matched to a gene: 6. From germline, CDR1 is ENHRY and CDR2 SYGVKD. As DNA, the CDR3 is TGTGCCATCAGCACAGGGGAGTCCGGAAACACCATATATTTT. It codes for CAISTGESGNTIYF.

The rearrangement uses TRBV9 and TRBJ1-1; D gene ambiguous. V lost 0 bases and J 4 bases, leaving 7 bases between the germline ends. CDR1 SGDLS and CDR2 YYNGEE come from the germline V gene. CDR3 length: 13 amino acids. The CDR3 nucleotides are TGTGCCAGCAGCGTAGAGCACGGCACTGAAGCTTTCTTT. Translated, it gives CASSVEHGTEAFF.

The chain uses TRBV30 and TRBJ1-4; D may be TRBD1 (6 bases). Germline CDR1 GTSNPN, CDR2 SVGIG (reference sequence). This CDR3 is built from 14 residues. Trimming cost V 2 bases and J 7 bases, with 14 bases left between them. CDR3 loop: CAWSTKGGIEKLFF. DNA of the CDR3: TGTGCCTGGAGTACTAAAGGGGGGATTGAAAAACTGTTTTTT. The full variable domain, in which reference TRBV30 and TRBJ1-4 provide the parts outside the CDR3, is SQTIHQWPATLVQPVGSPLSLECTVEGTSNPNLYWYRQAAGRGLQLLFYSVGIGQISSEVPQNLSASRPQDRQFILSSKKLLLSDSGFYLCAWSTKGGIEKLFFGSGTQLSVL.

This chain joins TRBV11-2 and TRBJ1-1; the match to TRBD1 covers 7 bases. Germline values: CDR1 SGHAT, CDR2 FQNNGV. CDR3 length equals 18 residues. With 2 bases clipped from V and 6 bases from J, the junction kept 18 bases outside the gene matches. CDR3 sequence: CASSLFWAGGAVNPEAFF. Written as DNA, the CDR3 is TGTGCCAGCAGCTTATTTTGGGCAGGGGGTGCGGTCAACCCTGAAGCTTTCTTT.

The chain uses TRBV4-1 and TRBJ2-7; D is unclear. Germline V gene sequence: CDR1 MGHRA, CDR2 YSYEKL. The ends were cut back, 0 bases at V and 2 bases at J, with 8 bases in the middle. The CDR3 extends over 14 amino acids. The CDR3 protein is CASSQEGQTYEQYF. The CDR3 DNA is TGCGCCAGCAGCCAAGAAGGCCAGACCTACGAGCAGTACTTC.

This chain links TRBV15 with TRBJ2-2; D not resolved. The CDR3 has 13 amino acids. V was clipped by 3 bases and J by 6 bases, with 8 bases between them. CDR1 and CDR2 from the germline V gene are LNHNV and YYDKDF (reference sequence). In nucleotides, the CDR3 is TGTGCCACCAGCAGCGTAGCTGCCGGGGAGCTGTTTTTT. This sequence encodes CATSSVAAGELFF.

This chain connects TRBV7-2 to TRBJ2-1, with 8 bases identical to TRBD1. Germline V gene lookup returns CDR1 SGHTA and CDR2 FQGNSA. This CDR3 contains 16 residues. Losses at the gene ends were 1 base for V and 9 bases for J; bases not matched to a gene: 11. CDR3 sequence reads: CASSLVLGQGSAEQFF. CDR3 nucleotides: TGTGCCAGCAGCTTAGTCTTAGGACAGGGCTCGGCTGAGCAGTTCTTC.

This clone was recorded once. The chain combines TRBV30 with TRBJ2-7, with no clear D. Germline CDR1 GTSNPN, CDR2 SVGIG (reference sequence). V gave up 5 bases and J gave up 2 bases, with 16 bases separating them. This CDR3 region has 14 residues. CDR3 sequence (DNA): TGTGCCTGGGGATCCCCCGACCCTGCCTACGAGCAGTACTTC. Protein: CAWGSPDPAYEQYF. Based on the CDR3 plus reference TRBV30 and TRBJ2-7, the full variable domain is SQTIHQWPATLVQPVGSPLSLECTVEGTSNPNLYWYRQAAGRGLQLLFYSVGIGQISSEVPQNLSASRPQDRQFILSSKKLLLSDSGFYLCAWGSPDPAYEQYFGPGTRLTVT.

The chain has TRBV28 and TRBJ2-3; D possibly corresponds to TRBD1 (6 bases). This CDR3 has 17 amino acids. Trimming took 4 bases from V and 1 from J, leaving 18 bases between them. The germline V gene has CDR1 MDHEN and CDR2 SYDVKM. The CDR3 here is CASSYSSQGVGTDTQYF. The CDR3 coding sequence is TGTGCCAGCAGTTACTCATCACAGGGTGTAGGCACAGATACGCAGTATTTT.

This clone has only one observation. The same CDR3 can be traced to other DNA sequences in this sample. V usage is TRBV4-3 and J usage is TRBJ1-3; D call uncertain. Looked up from germline, CDR1 is LGHNA and CDR2 is YSLEER. The V gene lost 3 bases and the J gene lost 0 bases, with 9 bases spanning the gap. The CDR3 consists of 15 residues. CDR3 DNA: TGCGCCAGCAGCCAGGACCGGAGCTCTGGAAACACCATATATTTT. It specifies CASSQDRSSGNTIYF.

V and J are TRBV5-5 and TRBJ2-7, with a weak D call TRBD1 (6 bases). This CDR3 is 14 amino acids long. Trimming removed 0 bases at V and 2 bases at J, with 9 bases between. Per the germline V gene, CDR1 is SGHKS and CDR2 is YYEKEE (reference sequence). The CDR3 region has the DNA TGTGCCAGCAGCTTGGACAGGGACACCTACGAGCAGTACTTC. This sequence encodes CASSLDRDTYEQYF.

This chain uses TRBV5-1 with TRBJ1-5; D is uncertain. CDR1 and CDR2 (germline): SGHRS, YFSETQ. V lost 4 bases and J lost 4, with 6 bases in between. This CDR3 is 12 amino acids long. CDR3 sequence: CASSPENQPQHF. For the CDR3, the DNA is TGCGCCAGCAGCCCGGAAAATCAGCCCCAGCATTTT.

In its sample, this clone was seen once. The CDR3 sequence: CASSSGGAWGYEQYF. Written as DNA, the CDR3 is TGTGCCAGCAGTTCCGGGGGGGCGTGGGGTTACGAGCAGTACTTC. The V and J genes are TRBV27 and TRBJ2-5; TRBD2 aligns across 8 bases. The J call may be faulty, since TRBJ2-7 better matches the DNA end. Germline V gene data show CDR1 as MNHEY and CDR2 as SMNVEV (reference sequence). This CDR3 has 15 residues.